Below are 26 T cell receptor beta chains sequenced from a single sample in a study of regulatory T cells in long-lasting Graves disease. With iRepertoire HTBI primers and Arm-PCR of CDR3 regions, TCR beta libraries were built. MiXCR, run by TCRdb on the multiplex PCR reads, gives a single entry per CDR3 protein. The sample consists of about 530,000 distinct CDR3 sequences, roughly 15% of them appearing once. Time point indicated: newly diagnosed GD, antithyroid drugs for less than 3 months. Extracted RNA from PBMCs served as the source of the TCR library. The sample was also reused in another study, on T cells in Graves' hyperthyroidism and ophthalmopathy.

Sequencing was performed on peripheral blood mononuclear cells (PBMCs), taken at new diagnosis, from a patient treated with antithyroid drugs. These receptors were obtained from a woman aged 35-65 years with Graves disease.

The chain has TRBV12-3 or TRBV12-4 and TRBJ2-7; no definite D call. This CDR3 has 14 amino acids. V was shortened by 3 bases and J by 0 bases, with 9 bases between the two germline ends. In DNA form, the CDR3 reads TGTGCCAGCAGTTTTGACGATGGCTCCTACGAGCAGTACTTC. As protein: CASSFDDGSYEQYF.

In this sample, this clonotype turned up many times. The chain employs TRBV7-3 and TRBJ2-1; the match to TRBD1 covers 9 bases. CDR1 and CDR2 (germline): SGHTA, FQGTGA. The CDR3 length is 14 residues. J lost 6 bases, V lost 5 bases, and 5 bases had no gene match. CDR3 region: CASSAGQGSNEQFF. The CDR3 DNA reads as TGTGCCAGCAGCGCGGGACAGGGTTCCAATGAGCAGTTCTTC.

In this sample, this clonotype turned up many times. This chain connects TRBV2 to TRBJ1-6, with D uncertain. Trimming cost V 2 bases and J 7 bases, with 12 bases left between them. The CDR3 consists of 15 residues. CDR1 is SNHLY and CDR2 is FYNNEI in the germline V gene. The CDR3 sequence is CASSESAAQNSPLHF. Here the CDR3 DNA reads TGTGCCAGCAGTGAATCGGCGGCCCAAAATTCACCCCTCCACTTT.

This clonotype was seen ten or more times. V is TRBV11-3 and J is TRBJ2-7; no clear D gene. The ends were cut back, 10 bases at V and 2 bases at J, with 12 bases in the middle. Germline CDR1 is SGHNT and CDR2 is YENEEA. There are 12 residues in the CDR3. The CDR3 sequence is CATAGHTYEQYF. CDR3 nucleotide sequence: TGTGCCACCGCTGGCCACACCTACGAGCAGTACTTC.

The genes are TRBV7-9 and TRBJ2-7; 10 positions agree with TRBD1. Germline CDR1 is SEHNR and CDR2 is FQNEAQ (reference sequence). V trimming: 6 bases; J trimming: 3 bases; junction bases outside the gene matches: 5. The CDR3 has 14 amino acids. CDR3 DNA: TGTGCCAGCAGTCGGACAGGGGGGGTCTACGAGCAGTACTTC. It is translated as CASSRTGGVYEQYF.

This clonotype has at least ten counts. The gene calls are TRBV29-1 and TRBJ1-1; D remains ambiguous. The CDR3 totals 12 residues. Germline CDR1 is SQVTM and CDR2 is ANQGSEA. Trimming stripped 1 base from V and 0 bases from J, with 3 bases between. The CDR3 DNA sequence: TGCAGCGTTGAAGTTCTGAACACTGAAGCTTTCTTT. It codes for CSVEVLNTEAFF.

On this clonotype: A read error is possible here, since a much larger clone lies one base away. This sequence joins TRBV7-9 and TRBJ2-7; a weak D match, TRBD1 (7 bases). The germline gives CDR1 SEHNR, CDR2 FQNEAQ (reference sequence). The CDR3 is 15 residues long. Here the CDR3 DNA reads TGTGCCAACAGCTTAAGGGGGGACAGCCACTACGAGCAGTACTTC. Its protein product is CANSLRGDSHYEQYF. Complete variable domain (other parts from reference TRBV7-9 and TRBJ2-7): DTGVSQNPRHKITKRGQNVTFRCDPISEHNRLYWYRQTLGQGPEFLTYFQNEAQLEKSRLLSDRFSAERPKGSFSTLEIQRTEQGDSAMYLCANSLRGDSHYEQYFGPGTRLTVT.

Turning to this clonotype: This is likely an artifact of a read error, given a far larger clone one base away. V usage is TRBV5-5 and J usage is TRBJ2-1; TRBD2 is a possible D gene (6 bases). Germline CDR1 is SGHKS and CDR2 is YYEKEE (reference sequence). This CDR3 is built from 15 residues. CDR3 DNA: TGTGTCAGCAGCTTGGGGGACGGGAGTTACAATGAGCAGTTCTTC. Translation: CVSSLGDGSYNEQFF.

A few counts support this clonotype. V and J are TRBV20-1 and TRBJ2-7; 11 bases are a match to TRBD2. V lost 4 bases and J lost 0; bases outside the gene matches: 2. This CDR3 has 14 amino acids. Germline assignment: CDR1 DFQATT and CDR2 SNEGSKA (reference sequence). CDR3 in DNA: TGCAGTGCTAATAGCGGGGGGGGCTCCTACGAGCAGTACTTC. Its translation is CSANSGGGSYEQYF.

Note on this clonotype: A single base separates this from a much larger clone, so it may be a read error. This chain joins TRBV3-1 and TRBJ1-1, with a weak D call TRBD1 (5 bases). The CDR3 spans 17 residues. Germline values: CDR1 LGHDT, CDR2 YNNKEL (reference sequence). Trimming shortened V by 3 bases and J by 0 bases, and 17 bases separated the two germline ends. CDR3 sequence: CASSHEYSGTVNTEAFF. CDR3 sequence (DNA): TGTGCCAGCAGCCATGAATATTCCGGGACGGTGAACACTGAAGCTTTCTTT.

This clonotype turned up a few times. A much bigger clone sits one base away, suggesting this may be a read error. CDR3 bases: TGTGCCAGCAGCTGGGACAGGGCTCATGGCTACACCTTC. Translated, it gives CASSWDRAHGYTF. The rearrangement joins TRBV12-3 or TRBV12-4 to TRBJ1-2, with TRBD1 matching 9 bases. The CDR3 totals 13 residues. Losses at the gene ends were 6 bases for V and 6 bases for J; bases not matched to a gene: 5.

This clonotype was picked up a small number of times. V gene TRBV13 combines with J gene TRBJ2-1; D possibly corresponds to TRBD2 (5 bases). CDR3 length: 15 amino acids. V was pared by 6 bases and J by 4 bases, with 16 bases between. Germline assignment: CDR1 PRHDT and CDR2 FYEKMQ (reference sequence). The CDR3 sequence is CASRSGAGRYNEQFF. The CDR3 DNA reads TGTGCCAGCAGATCGGGCGCGGGTCGTTACAATGAGCAGTTCTTC. Variable domain in full (rest from reference TRBV13 and TRBJ2-1): AAGVIQSPRHLIKEKRETATLKCYPIPRHDTVYWYQQGPGQDPQFLISFYEKMQSDKGSIPDRFSAQQFSDYHSELNMSSLELGDSALYFCASRSGAGRYNEQFFGPGTRLTVL.

This clonotype was counted a few times. This chain joins TRBV5-5 and TRBJ2-7, with 9 bases identical to TRBD1. This CDR3 comprises 16 residues. Germline V lookup: CDR1 SGHKS, CDR2 YYEKEE (reference sequence). The V gene end was trimmed by 4 bases and the J gene end by 1 base; junction bases not matched to a gene: 9. The CDR3 DNA is TGTGCCAGCAGCGGGGGGGGACAGGGTTCGTCCTACGAGCAGTACTTC. Amino acids: CASSGGGQGSSYEQYF.

Concerning this clonotype itself: This may stem from a read error, because a much larger clone lies one nucleotide away. The chain has TRBV30 and TRBJ1-6; 8 bases align to TRBD1. With V trimmed by 1 base and J by 1 base, 0 bases remained unmatched. Germline values: CDR1 GTSNPN, CDR2 SVGIG (reference sequence). This CDR3 region has 15 residues. Here the CDR3 reads CAWSGTGSYNSPLHF. CDR3 coding DNA: TGTGCCTGGAGTGGGACAGGGTCCTATAATTCACCCCTCCACTTT.

This clonotype was seen a handful of times. V gene TRBV9 combines with J gene TRBJ1-2, with TRBD1 as a possible D gene (6 bases). The CDR3 consists of 15 residues. Per the germline V gene, CDR1 is SGDLS and CDR2 is YYNGEE. V was trimmed by 4 bases and J by 2 bases, leaving 15 bases between them. Here the CDR3 reads CASSIDRSSNYGYTF. In nucleotides, the CDR3 is TGTGCCAGCAGCATCGACAGGAGCTCAAACTATGGCTACACCTTC.

This clonotype has a count of ten or more. The V gene is TRBV6-1, the J gene TRBJ2-1, with D perhaps matching TRBD1 (6 bases). Germline loops: CDR1 MNHNS, CDR2 SASEGT. The CDR3 runs 15 residues. V lost 5 bases, J lost 1 base, and 12 bases lay in between. CDR3: CASSLTGRSYNEQFF. CDR3 coding DNA: TGTGCCAGCAGTCTGACAGGCCGTTCCTACAATGAGCAGTTCTTC.

The chain carries TRBV6-2 or TRBV6-3 and TRBJ1-2; 9 nucleotides match TRBD1. The V and J ends lost 7 bases and 3 bases, in that order; junction bases with no gene match: 9. This CDR3 comprises 15 residues. Germline CDR1 reads MNHEY; CDR2 reads SVGEGT. CDR3 in DNA: TGTGCCAGCAAAGAACAGGGGGCTGATGACTATGGCTACACCTTC. The encoded protein is CASKEQGADDYGYTF.

The table lists this clonotype with many counts. The CDR3 reads CASSPQDRGTEAFF. The CDR3 coding sequence is TGTGCCAGCTCACCCCAAGACAGGGGCACTGAAGCTTTCTTT. V gene TRBV18 combines with J gene TRBJ1-1; the match to TRBD1 covers 8 bases. The CDR3 has 14 amino acids. V lost 3 bases to trimming and J lost 4 bases; unmatched junction nucleotides: 4. Germline V gene lookup returns CDR1 KGHSH and CDR2 LQKENI.

This clonotype was seen many times. At one end the junction does not follow the germline gene, possibly because of a read error. This CDR3 is CASSRLAGGPYEQYF. For the CDR3, the DNA is TGCGCCAGCAGCCGCCTAGCGGGGGGGCCCTACGAGCAGTACTTC. The chain uses TRBV2 and TRBJ2-7, with TRBD2 matching 12 bases. The length of the CDR3 is 15 residues. Germline CDR1 is SNHLY and CDR2 is FYNNEI. Filled out from reference TRBV2 and TRBJ2-7, the complete variable domain reads EPEVTQTPSHQVTQMGQEVILRCVPISNHLYFYWYRQILGQKVEFLVSFYNNEISEKSEIFDDQFSVERPDGSNFTLKIRSTKLEDSAMYFCASSRLAGGPYEQYFGPGTRLTVT.

A few counts support this clonotype. The V and J genes are TRBV7-2 and TRBJ2-2; perhaps TRBD2 as D (7 bases). Per germline, CDR1 SGHTA and CDR2 FQGNSA. CDR3 size: 15 residues. Trimming stripped 5 bases from V and 5 bases from J, with 15 bases between. The CDR3 protein is CASSRRGASTGELFF. The CDR3 DNA reads TGTGCCAGCAGCCGCCGGGGGGCGAGTACCGGGGAGCTGTTTTTT.

This clonotype was seen a handful of times. V usage is TRBV11-1 and J usage is TRBJ1-6; D remains ambiguous. The CDR3 length is 14 residues. With 2 bases removed from V and 7 bases from J, the gap between germline ends came to 9 bases. CDR1 and CDR2 (germline): SGHAT, FQDESV (reference sequence). CDR3 loop: CASSLRAKNSPLHF. The CDR3, as DNA: TGTGCCAGCAGCTTAAGGGCTAAGAATTCACCCCTCCACTTT.

This clonotype was picked up many times. The rearrangement joins TRBV11-2 to TRBJ1-1; D unresolved. Germline V CDR1 and CDR2: SGHAT, FQNNGV. V lost 2 bases and J lost 4, with 8 bases in between. The CDR3 has 13 amino acids. The CDR3 DNA is TGTGCCAGCAGCTTACCTCCGCCCACTGAAGCTTTCTTT. It translates to CASSLPPPTEAFF.

This clonotype was found many times. This sequence joins TRBV4-1 and TRBJ1-1; maybe TRBD1 (6 bases). The germline gives CDR1 MGHRA, CDR2 YSYEKL. V shed 0 bases and J shed 4 bases, with 15 bases lying between them. CDR3 length: 16 amino acids. The CDR3 sequence: CASSQDLGQGRTEAFF. DNA for the CDR3: TGCGCCAGCAGCCAAGATCTAGGCCAGGGGCGCACTGAAGCTTTCTTT.

This clonotype was counted between two and nine times. The J gene is TRBJ2-7, the V gene TRBV5-1, with unresolved D. CDR1 and CDR2 (germline): SGHRS, YFSETQ. This CDR3 spans 14 amino acids. V shed 4 bases and J shed 7 bases, with 18 bases lying between them. The CDR3 sequence: CASSAPGPSGEQYF. DNA of the CDR3: TGCGCCAGCAGCGCCCCAGGACCCTCTGGAGAGCAGTACTTC.

This clonotype has at least ten counts. J is TRBJ2-4 and V is TRBV3-1; 11 nucleotides match TRBD2. The CDR3 consists of 16 residues. The ends lost 0 bases at V and 6 bases at J; junction bases unmatched: 4. Germline loops: CDR1 LGHDT, CDR2 YNNKEL (reference sequence). The CDR3 region has the DNA TGTGCCAGCAGCCAAGATACTAGCGGGGGAAGAAACATTCAGTACTTC. This translates into CASSQDTSGGRNIQYF. Combining the CDR3 with reference TRBV3-1 and TRBJ2-4 gives the whole variable domain DTAVSQTPKYLVTQMGNDKSIKCEQNLGHDTMYWYKQDSKKFLKIMFSYNNKELIINETVPNRFSPKSPDKAHLNLHINSLELGDSAVYFCASSQDTSGGRNIQYFGAGTRLSVL.

This clonotype was recorded many times. The gene calls are TRBV2 and TRBJ2-7, with D possibly TRBD1 on 5 matching bases. The CDR3 loop spans 14 amino acids. V lost 6 bases and J lost 4, with 16 bases in between. Germline V gene data show CDR1 as SNHLY and CDR2 as FYNNEI. The CDR3 loop is CASRYTQGSYEQYF. The DNA of the CDR3 is TGTGCCAGCAGGTACACCCAGGGATCTTACGAGCAGTACTTC.